Listed here is a single TCR beta chain. The clone's antigen remains unknown. Qualities for individual bases were not recorded, and no much larger clone is one base off. TCRbeta CDR3 regions were immunosequenced from genomic DNA with the immunoSEQ Assay. Genomic DNA was amplified by bias-controlled multiplex PCR before high-throughput sequencing. Processing in the source paper ran as follows. To quantify the absolute abundance of each unique TCRbeta CDR3 region, the sequences were collapsed and filtered. Clonality, defined as 1 minus Pielou's evenness, was calculated using only productive rearrangements. A previously published method was used to identify clones whose frequencies were significantly greater in on-treatment samples than in baseline samples. Here the immuneACCESS table is served through TCRdb, limited to in-frame sequences with V and J called. Missing clones are a known gap in these copies; in checked studies unresolved V genes cover under half, and the rest lacks a known reason. V and J calls and clone size are as listed in that table; D and trimming were resolved from the DNA. In this sample the table shows around 40,000 clones, 86% of which occur a single time. Together, the top ten hold around 12% of the sample.

The meaning of the sample's treatment or condition label: randomized to nivolumab then ipilimumab (arm A) or the reverse (arm B). None of the patients in the trial had previously been given DNA-damaging chemotherapy. Live CD3+CD8+ cells negative for CD19 and CD56 were sorted from thawed PBMCs on a FACS Aria II flow cytometer. CheckMate 064, a randomized, open-label phase II trial of sequential checkpoint blockade, was the source of the samples, all of which came from patients with melanoma. Leukapheresis was used to collect peripheral blood mononuclear cells, which were then purified with Ficoll-Paque and frozen in human serum with about 9.5% DMSO. Immediately after sorting, the purity of the sorted blood CD3+CD8+ cells was confirmed to be >95%, and DNA was then extracted. The CDR1 and CDR2 encoded by the germline V gene are MGHRA and YSYEKL. Ends trimmed: V by 0 bases, J by 7 bases; bases unmatched to a gene: 8. The CDR3 covers 16 residues, taking in both the cysteine and the phenylalanine. Just the 48-base CDR3 DNA is kept, in frame starting at base 1.

This entry is derived from a study of sequential checkpoint blockade in melanoma (dated by TCRdb to the late 2010s). About the full investigation: Using 1:1 randomization, the trial assigned patients either to first-line nivolumab followed by ipilimumab (arm A) or to ipilimumab followed by nivolumab (arm B). Maintenance nivolumab was given following each of the two trial sequences. Broad study findings and their caveats: The response-prediction model combining TCR metrics and mutation burden needs validation in larger, independent patient cohorts.

This clonotype was sampled from a human donor with melanoma. The sequences come from CD8+ T cells sorted from blood (inferred from file names), collected from a patient given nivolumab and ipilimumab in sequence. The sequence is built from TRBV4-1 and TRBJ1-1; TRBD1 lines up with 10 middle nucleotides. CDR3 loop: CASSQDIRQGADEAFF. The nucleotides read TGCGCCAGCAGCCAAGATATCCGACAGGGGGCGGATGAAGCTTTCTTT.